Shown below are 23 T cell receptor beta chains from a single sample sequenced in a study of Ad26.COV2.S vaccination and SARS-CoV-2 variants. The data were produced by immunoSEQ multiplex PCR, yet TCRdb's version contains in-frame clones alone and is incomplete. This table has 350,000 to 500,000 clones, 89% appearing once. Stated treatment: around 19 received Ad26.COV2.S at low or high dose, single or two shots; roughly five received placebo; per-sample allocation not given. Collection of samples fell on day 63 after the first vaccine or placebo injection. The source material was peripheral blood, sampled in a trial of Ad26.COV2.S vaccine versus placebo. The receptors derive from a person between 18 and 65 years old who received the Ad26.COV2.S COVID-19 vaccine or a placebo.

The rearrangement joins TRBV7-2 to TRBJ2-1, with 13 nucleotides matching TRBD2. Germline CDR1 is SGHTA and CDR2 is FQGNSA. The CDR3 length is 15 residues. V shed 6 bases, J shed 8 bases, and the junction held 7 bases outside the gene matches. The DNA of the CDR3 is TGTGCCAGCAGGACCGGACTAGCGGGGGATCATGAGCAGTTCTTC. As protein: CASRTGLAGDHEQFF.

CDR3 in DNA: TGCGCCAGCAGCATGCCGGGGCAAGCACGGTTCTTC. Protein: CASSMPGQARFF. The V gene is TRBV5-1, the J gene TRBJ2-1; the D gene could be TRBD1 or TRBD2 (5 bases each). Trimming took 4 bases from V and 15 from J, leaving 17 bases between them. Per the germline V gene, CDR1 is SGHRS and CDR2 is YFSETQ. The CDR3 is 12 amino acids.

This clone was observed once. The gene calls are TRBV7-9 and TRBJ2-2, with 8 bases matching TRBD2. Unmatched junction bases numbered 8, after V lost 5 bases and J lost 3 bases. The CDR3 covers 16 residues. The germline CDR1 and CDR2 sequences are SEHNR and FQNEAQ (reference sequence). As DNA, the CDR3 is TGTGCCAGCAGCCCCCGGGAGGGAAGGGACACCGGGGAGCTGTTTTTT. Translating it yields CASSPREGRDTGELFF.

The chain has TRBV18 and TRBJ2-1; TRBD1 might be the D (6 bases). The CDR3 covers 17 residues. V shed 0 bases and J shed 0 bases, with 12 bases lying between them. The germline V gene encodes CDR1 KGHSH and CDR2 LQKENI. CDR3 region: CASSPPDTGRSYNEQFF. The CDR3 coding sequence is TGTGCCAGCTCACCACCGGATACAGGGCGCTCCTACAATGAGCAGTTCTTC.

V usage is TRBV7-2 and J usage is TRBJ1-1, with a tentative D call TRBD1 (5 bases). The V end was cut by 5 bases, the J end by 0 bases, with 16 bases between. The length of the CDR3 is 16 residues. CDR1 is SGHTA and CDR2 is FQGNSA in the germline V gene. DNA of the CDR3: TGTGCCAGCAGCCCAAGGGGCGGACGGATGAACACTGAAGCTTTCTTT. It translates to CASSPRGGRMNTEAFF.

V and J are TRBV6-6 and TRBJ2-6; tentative D call: TRBD1 (5 bases). Between the trimmed V and J ends, which lost 5 bases and 0 bases, there was a span of 14 bases. The CDR3 extends over 17 amino acids. CDR1 is MNHNY and CDR2 is SVGAGI in the germline V gene (reference sequence). The CDR3 DNA reads as TGTGCCAGCAGTCCGGCAGACAGTTACTCTGGGGCCAACGTCCTGACTTTC. This codes for CASSPADSYSGANVLTF.

CDR3 sequence: CASSLRDTQYF. CDR3 bases: TGTGCCAGCAGTCTCCGCGATACGCAGTATTTT. J is TRBJ2-3 and V is TRBV5-8; no clear D gene. The CDR3 consists of 11 residues. CDR1 is SGHTS and CDR2 is YDEGEE in the germline V gene. V shed 5 bases and J shed 6 bases, with 7 bases lying between them.

J is TRBJ1-6 and V is TRBV5-8; TRBD1 aligns across 8 bases. The CDR3 covers 16 residues. With V trimmed by 4 bases and J by 9 bases, 12 bases remained unmatched. The germline gives CDR1 SGHTS, CDR2 YDEGEE. CDR3: CASSLGQGRPISPLHF. CDR3 bases: TGTGCCAGCAGCCTCGGACAGGGCCGTCCCATTTCACCCCTCCACTTT.

The chain joins TRBV28 to TRBJ1-4, with D perhaps matching TRBD1 (5 bases). The CDR3 runs to 10 residues. Trimming stripped 8 bases from V and 8 bases from J, with 6 bases between. The V gene's germline CDR1 is MDHEN and CDR2 SYDVKM. The DNA for the CDR3 is TGTGCCAGCGGGGGGGAAAAACTGTTTTTT. Translating gives CASGGEKLFF.

The rearrangement uses TRBV7-9 and TRBJ1-1, with no clear D. The CDR3 is made up of 14 amino acids. Per the germline V gene, CDR1 is SEHNR and CDR2 is FQNEAQ (reference sequence). The V and J ends lost 4 bases and 4 bases respectively, with 13 bases between them. CDR3 sequence: CASSYPNLGTEAFF. Here the CDR3 DNA reads TGTGCCAGCAGCTACCCCAATTTGGGCACTGAAGCTTTCTTT.

This clone showed up just a few times. V is TRBV5-1 and J is TRBJ1-5, with TRBD1 matching over 9 bases. Germline V gives CDR1 SGHRS, CDR2 YFSETQ. The CDR3 contains 15 residues. Trimming at V came to 4 bases and at J to 5 bases, leaving 7 bases not matched to a gene. The CDR3 loop is CASSEQGAPDQPQHF. DNA for the CDR3: TGCGCCAGCAGCGAACAGGGGGCGCCTGATCAGCCCCAGCATTTT.

The chain joins TRBV6-2 or TRBV6-3 to TRBJ1-5, with TRBD1 identical over 8 bases. Per the germline V gene, CDR1 is MNHEY and CDR2 is SVGEGT. V shed 3 bases and J 7 bases; nucleotides not matched to a gene: 5. The CDR3 spans 14 residues. For the CDR3, the DNA is TGTGCCAGCAGTTATACAGGGGGTTTACAGCCCCAGCATTTT. It yields the protein CASSYTGGLQPQHF.

In this sample, this clone turned up once. The chain employs TRBV7-3 and TRBJ2-7; D gene uncertain. The CDR3 has 14 amino acids. The germline V gene has CDR1 SGHTA and CDR2 FQGTGA. The germline V and J ends were trimmed by 0 bases and 7 bases, with 13 bases remaining between them. CDR3 region: CASSLTTPSREQYV. The CDR3 coding sequence is TGTGCCAGCAGCTTAACAACCCCTTCCCGGGAGCAGTACGTC.

The chain is built from TRBV5-1 and TRBJ1-2, with D perhaps matching TRBD1 (5 bases). The CDR3 loop spans 15 amino acids. The V and J ends lost 5 bases and 4 bases respectively, with 18 bases between them. Germline V gene sequence: CDR1 SGHRS, CDR2 YFSETQ. The CDR3 sequence: CASRPGPQGGYGYTF. CDR3 nucleotides: TGCGCCAGCAGGCCCGGGCCGCAGGGAGGCTATGGCTACACCTTC.

The chain has TRBV7-9 and TRBJ2-3; D ambiguous. This CDR3 has 14 amino acids. CDR1 SEHNR and CDR2 FQNEAQ come from the germline V gene (reference sequence). V was clipped by 3 bases and J by 5 bases, with 12 bases between them. In DNA form, the CDR3 reads TGTGCCAGCAGCTTGGCAGGTCAGGAAGATACGCAGTATTTT. It encodes CASSLAGQEDTQYF.

V usage is TRBV6-5 and J usage is TRBJ2-2; unclear D gene. Trimming cost V 0 bases and J 9 bases, with 14 bases left between them. The CDR3 covers 15 residues. From germline, CDR1 is MNHEY and CDR2 SVGAGI. CDR3 protein: CASSYSLAALRELFF. CDR3 nucleotide sequence: TGTGCCAGCAGTTACTCGTTGGCGGCTTTGCGGGAGCTGTTTTTT.

The chain carries TRBV7-9 and TRBJ2-5; possibly TRBD1 for D (7 bases). Trimming stripped 4 bases from V and 5 bases from J, with 17 bases between. The CDR3 is 15 amino acids. Germline-derived CDR1 and CDR2 are SEHNR and FQNEAQ (reference sequence). The CDR3 region is CASSSLRGAAETQYF. CDR3 sequence (DNA): TGTGCCAGCAGCTCACTCAGGGGGGCCGCGGAGACCCAGTACTTC.

The chain uses TRBV7-9 and TRBJ2-5; the D is unclear. The CDR3 runs to 13 residues. The ends were cut back, 6 bases at V and 0 bases at J, with 8 bases in the middle. Germline V gene lookup returns CDR1 SEHNR and CDR2 FQNEAQ (reference sequence). CDR3 protein: CASSLSYQETQYF. Written as DNA, the CDR3 is TGTGCCAGCAGTCTGAGCTACCAAGAGACCCAGTACTTC.

The V and J genes are TRBV13 and TRBJ2-1; 8 bases fit TRBD1. The trim removed 6 bases at V and 6 bases at J, leaving 10 bases unmatched. CDR1 and CDR2 from the germline V gene are PRHDT and FYEKMQ (reference sequence). There are 15 residues in the CDR3. The chain's CDR3 is CASSQIRGPGNEQFF. In DNA, the CDR3 is TGTGCCAGCAGTCAGATCAGGGGGCCTGGCAATGAGCAGTTCTTC.

This sequence joins TRBV5-6 and TRBJ1-4, with 8 bases aligning to TRBD1. CDR3 length: 14 residues. CDR1 and CDR2 from the germline V gene are SGHDT and YYEEEE. V lost 4 bases, J lost 6 bases, and 5 bases stayed unmatched. This chain's CDR3 is CASSPGGIHEKLFF. The CDR3 nucleotides read TGTGCCAGCAGCCCAGGGGGCATACATGAAAAACTGTTTTTT.

This chain joins TRBV7-8 and TRBJ1-6; D is perhaps TRBD1 (5 bases). Germline assignment: CDR1 SGHVS and CDR2 FQNEAQ. Trimming cost V 5 bases and J 8 bases, with 13 bases left between them. This CDR3 spans 14 amino acids. CDR3 loop: CASSTDSNYSPLHF. For the CDR3, the DNA is TGTGCCAGCAGCACCGACAGTAATTATTCACCCCTCCACTTT.

The V gene is TRBV3-1 (or the pseudogene TRBV3-2), the J gene TRBJ2-3, with 7 nucleotides matching TRBD2. Germline trimming cut 4 bases from V and 0 bases from J; bases unmatched to any gene: 1. In germline, CDR1 is LGHDT, CDR2 YNNKEL (reference sequence). The CDR3 spans 14 residues. The CDR3 loop reads CASSLRESTDTQYF. CDR3 coding DNA: TGTGCCAGCAGCCTGCGGGAGAGCACAGATACGCAGTATTTT.

The rearrangement uses TRBV5-4 and TRBJ2-1, with TRBD1 matching 9 bases. This CDR3 has 15 amino acids. V lost 2 bases, J lost 2 bases, and 2 bases stayed unmatched. Germline CDR1 is SGHNT and CDR2 is YYREEE (reference sequence). This CDR3 reads CASSLGTGPYNEQFF. For the CDR3, the DNA is TGTGCCAGCAGCTTAGGGACAGGGCCCTACAATGAGCAGTTCTTC.